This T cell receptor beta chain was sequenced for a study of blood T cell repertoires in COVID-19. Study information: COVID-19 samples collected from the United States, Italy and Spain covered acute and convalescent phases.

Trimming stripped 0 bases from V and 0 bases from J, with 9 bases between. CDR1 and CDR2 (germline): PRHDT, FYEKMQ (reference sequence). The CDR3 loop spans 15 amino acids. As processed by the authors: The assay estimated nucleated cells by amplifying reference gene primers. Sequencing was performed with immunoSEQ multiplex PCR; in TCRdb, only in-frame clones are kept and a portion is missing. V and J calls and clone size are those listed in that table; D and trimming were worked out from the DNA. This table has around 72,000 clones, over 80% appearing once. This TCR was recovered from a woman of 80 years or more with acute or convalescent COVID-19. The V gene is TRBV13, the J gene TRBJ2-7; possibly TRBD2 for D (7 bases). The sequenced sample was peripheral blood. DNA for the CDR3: TGTGCCAGCAGCTTAGGCGCGGGGGCCTCCTACGAGCAGTACTTC. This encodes CASSLGAGASYEQYF.